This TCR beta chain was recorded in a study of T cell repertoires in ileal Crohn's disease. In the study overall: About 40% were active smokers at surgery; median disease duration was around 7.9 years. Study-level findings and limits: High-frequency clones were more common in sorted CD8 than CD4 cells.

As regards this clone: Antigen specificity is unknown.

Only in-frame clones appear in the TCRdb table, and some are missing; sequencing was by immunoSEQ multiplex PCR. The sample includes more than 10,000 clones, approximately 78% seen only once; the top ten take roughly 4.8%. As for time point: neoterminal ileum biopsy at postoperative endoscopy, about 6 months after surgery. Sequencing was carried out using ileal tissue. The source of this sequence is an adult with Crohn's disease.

CDR3 sequence (DNA): TGTGCCAGCAGCCAAGATCCGACGGGGGGCAATCAGCCCCAGCATTTT. Its translation: CASSQDPTGGNQPQHF. V is TRBV4-2 and J is TRBJ1-5; D perhaps matches TRBD1 (5 bases). Germline V CDR1 and CDR2: LGHNA, YNFKEQ. The CDR3 spans 16 residues. Between the trimmed V and J ends, which lost 0 bases and 2 bases, there was a span of 11 bases.